This TCR beta chain was captured in a study of blood T cell repertoires in COVID-19. Overall study context: Whether acute or convalescent, the COVID-19 samples came from the United States, Italy and Spain. T cells, B-cell-depleted T cells, or PBMCs supplied cDNA or gDNA.

In the authors' workflow: Amplification from reference gene primers served as the basis for estimated nucleated cell counts. Using immunoSEQ multiplex PCR, the repertoire was profiled, and TCRdb retains in-frame clones only, with some absent. That table is the source of V, J and clone size, and D and trimming were worked out from the DNA. Counted here are some 270,000 clones, more than 75% occurring once; the ten biggest clones make up approximately 8.2%. This CDR3 is built from 12 residues. Germline assignment: CDR1 WNHNN and CDR2 SYGVQD (reference sequence). Trimming left V 6 bases short and J 4 bases short, with 9 bases between.

This TCR came from a middle-aged man with active or convalescent COVID-19. The chain couples TRBV10-1 to TRBJ1-1; D uncertain. Specimen: peripheral blood. The CDR3 DNA sequence: TGCGCCAGCAGGATAGGGAGCACTGAAGCTTTCTTT. Encoded protein: CASRIGSTEAFF.